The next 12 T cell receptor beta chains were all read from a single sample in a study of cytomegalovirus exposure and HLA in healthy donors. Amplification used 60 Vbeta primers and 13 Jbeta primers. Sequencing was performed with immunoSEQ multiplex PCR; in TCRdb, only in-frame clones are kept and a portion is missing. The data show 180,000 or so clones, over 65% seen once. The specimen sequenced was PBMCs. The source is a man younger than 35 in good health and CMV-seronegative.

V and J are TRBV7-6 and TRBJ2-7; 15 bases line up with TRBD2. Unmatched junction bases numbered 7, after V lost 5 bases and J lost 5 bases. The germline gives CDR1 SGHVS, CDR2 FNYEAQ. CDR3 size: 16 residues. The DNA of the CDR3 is TGTGCCAGCAGCCTGGGACTAGCGGGGGGCGGGAACGAGCAGTACTTC. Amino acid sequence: CASSLGLAGGGNEQYF.

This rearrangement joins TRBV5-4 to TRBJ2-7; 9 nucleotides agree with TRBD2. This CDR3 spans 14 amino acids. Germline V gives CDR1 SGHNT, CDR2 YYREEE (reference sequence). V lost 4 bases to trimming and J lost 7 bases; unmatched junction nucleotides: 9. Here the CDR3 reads CASSGSGRFGEQYF. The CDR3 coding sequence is TGTGCCAGCAGCGGTAGCGGGAGATTCGGGGAGCAGTACTTC.

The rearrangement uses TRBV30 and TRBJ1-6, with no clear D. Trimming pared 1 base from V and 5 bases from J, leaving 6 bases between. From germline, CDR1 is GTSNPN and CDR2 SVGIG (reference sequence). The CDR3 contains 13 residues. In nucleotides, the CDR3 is TGTGCCTGGAGTGAGAGGCATAATTCACCCCTCCACTTT. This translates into CAWSERHNSPLHF.

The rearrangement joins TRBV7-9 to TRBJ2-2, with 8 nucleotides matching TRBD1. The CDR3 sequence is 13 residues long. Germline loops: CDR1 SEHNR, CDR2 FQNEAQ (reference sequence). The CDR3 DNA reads TGTGCGGCTGGACAGGGAAGAACCGGGGAGCTGTTTTTT. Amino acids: CAAGQGRTGELFF.

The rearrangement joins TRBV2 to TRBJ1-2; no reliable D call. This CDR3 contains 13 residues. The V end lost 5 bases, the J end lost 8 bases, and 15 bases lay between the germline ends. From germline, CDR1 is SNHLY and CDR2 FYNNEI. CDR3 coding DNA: TGTGCCAGCAGTTACCGCGGAAGCAACGGCTACACCTTC. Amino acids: CASSYRGSNGYTF.

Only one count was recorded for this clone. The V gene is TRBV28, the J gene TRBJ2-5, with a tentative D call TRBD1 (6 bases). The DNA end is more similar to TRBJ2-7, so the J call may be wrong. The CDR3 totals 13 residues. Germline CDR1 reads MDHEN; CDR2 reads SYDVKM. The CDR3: CASSFQGNHEQYF. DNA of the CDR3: TGTGCCAGCAGTTTTCAGGGGAATCACGAGCAGTACTTC.

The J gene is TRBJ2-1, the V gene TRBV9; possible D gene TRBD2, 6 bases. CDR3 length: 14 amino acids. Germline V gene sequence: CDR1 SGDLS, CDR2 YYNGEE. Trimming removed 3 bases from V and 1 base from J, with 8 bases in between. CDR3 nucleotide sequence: TGTGCCAGCAGCGCGGGGGAGTCCTACAATGAGCAGTTCTTC. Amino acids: CASSAGESYNEQFF.

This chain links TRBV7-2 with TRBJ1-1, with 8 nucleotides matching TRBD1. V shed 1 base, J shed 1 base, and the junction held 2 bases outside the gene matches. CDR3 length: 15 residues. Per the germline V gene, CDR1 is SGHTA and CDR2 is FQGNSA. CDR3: CASSLGTGRNTEAFF. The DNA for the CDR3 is TGTGCCAGCAGCTTAGGGACAGGGAGGAACACTGAAGCTTTCTTT.

CDR3 bases: TGTGCCAGCAGCTTCGCGGGGCCTCCCCGTACCGGGGAGCTGTTTTTT. This translates into CASSFAGPPRTGELFF. The V call is TRBV5-6, the J call TRBJ2-2; the D gene is possibly TRBD2 (6 bases). From germline, CDR1 is SGHDT and CDR2 YYEEEE. The V end was cut by 2 bases, the J end by 5 bases, with 16 bases between. The CDR3 is 16 amino acids.

CDR3 loop: CATSRDWQRSGYTF. DNA for the CDR3: TGTGCCACCAGCAGAGATTGGCAGCGGTCTGGCTACACCTTC. The rearrangement uses TRBV15 and TRBJ1-2; no clear D gene. The CDR3 is made up of 14 amino acids. CDR1 is LNHNV and CDR2 is YYDKDF in the germline V gene (reference sequence). V was cut by 0 bases and J by 7 bases, with 12 bases left in between.

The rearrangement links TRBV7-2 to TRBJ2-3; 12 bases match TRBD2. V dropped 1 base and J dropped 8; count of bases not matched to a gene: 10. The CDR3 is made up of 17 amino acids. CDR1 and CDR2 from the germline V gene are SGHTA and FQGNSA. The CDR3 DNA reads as TGTGCCAGCAGCTTAGGCATGCTAGCGGGGGGGCCGGTTACGCAGTATTTT. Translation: CASSLGMLAGGPVTQYF.

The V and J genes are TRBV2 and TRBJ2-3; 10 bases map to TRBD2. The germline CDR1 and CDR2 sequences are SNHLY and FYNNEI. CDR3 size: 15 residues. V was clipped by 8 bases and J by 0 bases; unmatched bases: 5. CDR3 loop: CASQKREGSTDTQYF. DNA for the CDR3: TGTGCCAGCCAGAAGCGGGAGGGGAGCACAGATACGCAGTATTTT.